The 27 T cell receptor beta chains reported below all come from one sample, sequenced in a study of early T cells in non-severe SARS-CoV-2 infection. One entry per CDR3 protein, called by TCRdb with MiXCR from the 5' RACE reads. The sample carries 70,000 to 80,000 distinct CDR3 sequences, under 15% recorded once. This specimen consisted of whole blood, obtained at baseline. These receptors were collected from an adult who was a healthcare worker with PCR-confirmed SARS-CoV-2 infection or an uninfected control (not recorded which).

The J gene is TRBJ2-7, the V gene TRBV18; weak D call: TRBD1 (5 bases). CDR3 length: 16 residues. The V gene's germline CDR1 is KGHSH and CDR2 LQKENI. V was pared by 3 bases and J by 0 bases, with 15 bases between. In nucleotides, the CDR3 is TGTGCCAGCTCACCCTCGACAGTTCTTCTCTCCTACGAGCAGTACTTC. Amino acids: CASSPSTVLLSYEQYF.

The J gene is TRBJ1-4, the V gene TRBV3-1; weak D call: TRBD1 (5 bases). Looked up from germline, CDR1 is LGHDT and CDR2 is YNNKEL (reference sequence). V shed 4 bases and J shed 3 bases, with 15 bases lying between them. The CDR3 has 16 residues. This chain's CDR3 is CASSPYWGSANEKLFF. CDR3 in DNA: TGTGCCAGCAGCCCCTACTGGGGGTCCGCTAATGAAAAACTGTTTTTT. The whole variable domain, filled in from reference TRBV3-1 and TRBJ1-4, reads DTAVSQTPKYLVTQMGNDKSIKCEQNLGHDTMYWYKQDSKKFLKIMFSYNNKELIINETVPNRFSPKSPDKAHLNLHINSLELGDSAVYFCASSPYWGSANEKLFFGSGTQLSVL.

This clonotype was seen a few times. The chain has TRBV29-1 and TRBJ1-4; 9 positions match TRBD1. Germline V gives CDR1 SQVTM, CDR2 ANQGSEA. With V trimmed by 7 bases and J by 8 bases, 8 bases remained unmatched. The length of the CDR3 is 13 residues. The CDR3 coding sequence is TGCAGCGCGGCGACAGGGGGAAGGGAAAAACTGTTTTTT. This translates into CSAATGGREKLFF.

This clonotype was counted only a few times. The rearrangement joins TRBV28 to TRBJ1-6, with TRBD1 matching 11 bases. This CDR3 contains 16 residues. The junction had 7 bases not matched to a gene; V was cut back by 8 bases and J by 4 bases. CDR1 and CDR2 from the germline V gene are MDHEN and SYDVKM. CDR3 protein: CASQKGQGGYNSPLHF. The CDR3 nucleotides read TGTGCCAGCCAAAAGGGACAGGGGGGTTATAATTCACCCCTCCACTTT.

The rearrangement uses TRBV27 and TRBJ1-6; D is perhaps TRBD1 (6 bases). CDR1 and CDR2 (germline): MNHEY, SMNVEV (reference sequence). CDR3 length: 16 residues. The V end was cut by 8 bases, the J end by 7 bases, with 21 bases between. CDR3 sequence (DNA): TGTGCCAGCGGGGGGCCTGGTTATCCCGGGAATTCACCCCTCCACTTT. Its protein is CASGGPGYPGNSPLHF.

This clonotype has only a few counts. The chain has TRBV19 and TRBJ2-3; no clear D. Trimming took off 3 bases at V and 5 bases at J, with 15 bases between the two ends. Looked up from germline, CDR1 is LNHDA and CDR2 is SQIVND (reference sequence). This CDR3 comprises 15 residues. CDR3 nucleotide sequence: TGTGCCAGTAGTATGAGACGGTCCGTTTTAGATACGCAGTATTTT. Translating it yields CASSMRRSVLDTQYF.

This clonotype occurred a few times. The chain recombines TRBV29-1 with TRBJ1-1; 8 bases fit TRBD1. CDR1 is SQVTM, CDR2 ANQGSEA, per germline. V shed 6 bases and J 5 bases; nucleotides not matched to a gene: 2. The CDR3 length is 11 residues. CDR3 sequence: CSVHRGTEAFF. The CDR3 coding sequence is TGCAGCGTCCACAGGGGGACTGAAGCTTTCTTT. Using reference TRBV29-1 and TRBJ1-1 for the parts outside the CDR3, the full variable domain is SAVISQKPSRDICQRGTSLTIQCQVDSQVTMMFWYRQQPGQSLTLIATANQGSEATYESGFVIDKFPISRPNLTFSTLTVSNMSPEDSSIYLCSVHRGTEAFFGQGTRLTVV.

V is TRBV7-3 and J is TRBJ2-5; 8 bases fit TRBD2. With 6 bases clipped from V and 4 bases from J, the junction kept 4 bases outside the gene matches. The V gene's germline CDR1 is SGHTA and CDR2 FQGTGA. The CDR3 has 13 amino acids. The CDR3 coding sequence is TGTGCCAGCAGTGGAAGCGGGGGAGAGACCCAGTACTTC. Its protein product is CASSGSGGETQYF.

This clonotype was counted at least ten times. The V and J genes are TRBV28 and TRBJ1-5; 11 bases are shared with TRBD1. The CDR3 is 16 residues long. Germline loops: CDR1 MDHEN, CDR2 SYDVKM. The V segment lost 6 bases and the J segment 2 bases; nucleotides outside the gene matches: 6. The CDR3 loop is CASRRDRGDGNQPQHF. The CDR3 DNA reads as TGTGCCAGCAGAAGGGACAGGGGGGATGGCAATCAGCCCCAGCATTTT.

This clonotype occurred a few times. The chain recombines TRBV5-1 with TRBJ1-5; TRBD1 might be the D (5 bases). Trimming left V 4 bases short and J 1 base short, with 9 bases between. The germline V gene encodes CDR1 SGHRS and CDR2 YFSETQ. This CDR3 contains 14 residues. The CDR3 reads CASSAGPSNQPQHF. The CDR3 nucleotides read TGCGCCAGCAGCGCAGGGCCCAGCAATCAGCCCCAGCATTTT.

At least ten counts were recorded for this clonotype. The rearrangement links TRBV9 to TRBJ1-1; D is unclear. The germline gives CDR1 SGDLS, CDR2 YYNGEE. V was shortened by 4 bases and J by 1 base, with 11 bases between the two germline ends. This CDR3 has 14 residues. CDR3 in DNA: TGTGCCAGCAGCCCCAACCGGGGGAACACTGAAGCTTTCTTT. Translation gives CASSPNRGNTEAFF.

The J gene is TRBJ2-3, the V gene TRBV5-6, with D unclear. Between the trimmed V and J ends, which lost 5 bases and 6 bases, there was a span of 10 bases. Looked up from germline, CDR1 is SGHDT and CDR2 is YYEEEE. The CDR3 totals 12 residues. This CDR3 reads CASRHPRDTQYF. The CDR3 DNA is TGTGCCAGCAGACATCCACGGGATACGCAGTATTTT. Together with reference TRBV5-6 and TRBJ2-3, the CDR3 gives the full variable domain: DAGVTQSPTHLIKTRGQQVTLRCSPKSGHDTVSWYQQALGQGPQFIFQYYEEEERQRGNFPDRFSGHQFPNYSSELNVNALLLGDSALYLCASRHPRDTQYFGPGTRLTVL.

This clonotype was seen ten or more times. V is TRBV6-1 and J is TRBJ2-5; TRBD2 is a possible D gene (5 bases). Deletions cut 4 bases from V and 4 bases from J, with 10 bases between. The germline V gene encodes CDR1 MNHNS and CDR2 SASEGT. This CDR3 has 13 amino acids. CDR3 DNA sequence: TGTGCCAGCAGTGGACGCGGGTTAGAGACCCAGTACTTC. This translates into CASSGRGLETQYF.

V usage is TRBV12-2 and J usage is TRBJ1-6; TRBD1 is taken as the D call from the table, unchecked against the DNA. TRBV12-2 is recorded as a pseudogene. This CDR3 is 20 amino acids long. CDR3 loop: CASRLGGMSFPGFRNSPLHF. The CDR3 nucleotides read TGTGCAAGTCGCTTAGGTGGAATGTCGTTCCCGGGATTTCGAAATTCACCCCTCCACTTT.

This clonotype was seen a handful of times. This chain joins TRBV5-5 and TRBJ1-2; maybe TRBD1 (5 bases). Looked up from germline, CDR1 is SGHKS and CDR2 is YYEKEE (reference sequence). The CDR3 length is 13 residues. Deletions cut 0 bases from V and 5 bases from J, with 8 bases between. CDR3: CASSLAEGYGYTF. Written as DNA, the CDR3 is TGTGCCAGCAGCTTGGCAGAGGGGTATGGCTACACCTTC.

The V and J genes are TRBV6-5 and TRBJ2-2, with TRBD2 matching 7 bases. The CDR3 loop spans 15 amino acids. V shed 0 bases, J shed 6 bases, and the junction held 4 bases outside the gene matches. CDR1 and CDR2 (germline): MNHEY, SVGAGI. The CDR3 protein is CASSYSRGGAGELFF. The CDR3 DNA is TGTGCCAGCAGTTACTCCCGGGGAGGGGCCGGGGAGCTGTTTTTT.

This clonotype was picked up a small number of times. The V gene is TRBV11-2, the J gene TRBJ2-5; 11 bases fit TRBD2. V was pared by 2 bases and J by 5 bases, with 10 bases of the junction left unmatched. CDR1 is SGHAT, CDR2 FQNNGV, per germline. The CDR3 spans 17 residues. CDR3 in amino acids: CASSLIGGLAGPETQYF. The DNA for the CDR3 is TGTGCCAGCAGCTTAATAGGAGGACTAGCGGGCCCTGAGACCCAGTACTTC.

This clonotype has more than one count but fewer than ten. This chain connects TRBV5-4 to TRBJ2-7; the match to TRBD1 covers 9 bases. Germline CDR1 is SGHNT and CDR2 is YYREEE (reference sequence). The trim removed 4 bases at V and 5 bases at J, leaving 7 bases unmatched. The length of the CDR3 is 14 residues. CDR3 DNA: TGTGCCAGCAGCCGGGGACAGGGAAACGACGAGCAGTACTTC. This translates into CASSRGQGNDEQYF.

The sample holds a few counts of this clonotype. The gene calls are TRBV6-2 or TRBV6-3 and TRBJ2-3; 7 bases align to TRBD1. The germline CDR1 and CDR2 sequences are MNHEY and SVGEGT. This CDR3 region has 13 residues. Unmatched junction bases numbered 3, after V lost 6 bases and J lost 3 bases. The CDR3 region has the DNA TGTGCCAGCAGAAACAGGGGTACAGATACGCAGTATTTT. It yields the protein CASRNRGTDTQYF.

This clonotype occurred many times. This rearrangement joins TRBV19 to TRBJ1-2; D is undetermined. With 0 bases removed from V and 6 bases from J, the gap between germline ends came to 8 bases. Germline loops: CDR1 LNHDA, CDR2 SQIVND (reference sequence). This CDR3 contains 13 residues. CDR3 coding DNA: TGTGCCAGTAGTATAGATAGGCACCATGGCTACACCTTC. It specifies CASSIDRHHGYTF.

This clonotype was seen repeatedly, ten times or more. The gene calls are TRBV12-3 or TRBV12-4 and TRBJ2-7; TRBD1 agrees at 7 bases. CDR3 size: 15 residues. Unmatched junction bases numbered 11, after V lost 3 bases and J lost 6 bases. The CDR3 loop reads CASSFDEGAGVEQYF. The CDR3 nucleotides read TGTGCCAGCAGTTTTGATGAGGGGGCTGGAGTCGAGCAGTACTTC.

This clonotype turned up a few times. CDR3 loop: CASSSRTGGAQPQHF. The CDR3 bases are TGTGCCAGTAGTTCCCGGACAGGGGGGGCTCAGCCCCAGCATTTT. V is TRBV19 and J is TRBJ1-5, with 10 bases fitting TRBD1. Germline trimming cut 5 bases from V and 6 bases from J; bases unmatched to any gene: 7. This CDR3 is built from 15 residues. Germline V lookup: CDR1 LNHDA, CDR2 SQIVND (reference sequence).

This clonotype has a handful of counts. The chain combines TRBV27 with TRBJ1-4, with D tentatively TRBD1 (6 bases). Germline-derived CDR1 and CDR2 are MNHEY and SMNVEV (reference sequence). The CDR3 runs to 14 residues. Trimming left V 6 bases short and J 5 bases short, with 13 bases between. This CDR3 reads CASRGGTKNEKLFF. In DNA form, the CDR3 reads TGTGCCAGCAGGGGCGGGACAAAGAATGAAAAACTGTTTTTT.

V and J are TRBV20-1 and TRBJ2-2; no clear D. V was cut by 6 bases and J by 11 bases, with 13 bases left in between. Germline V gene lookup returns CDR1 DFQATT and CDR2 SNEGSKA (reference sequence). There are 11 residues in the CDR3. The CDR3, as DNA: TGCAGTGCCCCACGAGTCGGAGAGCTGTTTTTT. Protein sequence: CSAPRVGELFF.

This clonotype showed up just a few times. CDR3 coding DNA: TGCAGTGCTAGAGAGGGTAGCGGGGGCTCCTACGAGCAGTACTTC. Residues: CSAREGSGGSYEQYF. The chain has TRBV20-1 and TRBJ2-7; 9 positions agree with TRBD2. CDR3 length equals 15 residues. Trimming at V came to 0 bases and at J to 0 bases, leaving 3 bases not matched to a gene. The germline V gene has CDR1 DFQATT and CDR2 SNEGSKA (reference sequence).

The V gene is TRBV7-8, the J gene TRBJ1-2, with no clear D. Germline V lookup: CDR1 SGHVS, CDR2 FQNEAQ. The CDR3 has 14 residues. V was clipped by 2 bases and J by 5 bases, with 12 bases between them. The CDR3 sequence: CASSLIETQYGYTF. DNA of the CDR3: TGTGCCAGCAGCTTAATTGAGACTCAGTATGGCTACACCTTC.

This clonotype appeared a few times. The rearrangement uses TRBV20-1 and TRBJ2-3; maybe TRBD1 (6 bases). Germline-derived CDR1 and CDR2 are DFQATT and SNEGSKA (reference sequence). V was clipped by 7 bases and J by 4 bases, with 12 bases between them. This CDR3 contains 12 residues. In DNA form, the CDR3 reads TGCAGTGGGGGGCAGCTCTCAGATACGCAGTATTTT. This gives the protein CSGGQLSDTQYF.